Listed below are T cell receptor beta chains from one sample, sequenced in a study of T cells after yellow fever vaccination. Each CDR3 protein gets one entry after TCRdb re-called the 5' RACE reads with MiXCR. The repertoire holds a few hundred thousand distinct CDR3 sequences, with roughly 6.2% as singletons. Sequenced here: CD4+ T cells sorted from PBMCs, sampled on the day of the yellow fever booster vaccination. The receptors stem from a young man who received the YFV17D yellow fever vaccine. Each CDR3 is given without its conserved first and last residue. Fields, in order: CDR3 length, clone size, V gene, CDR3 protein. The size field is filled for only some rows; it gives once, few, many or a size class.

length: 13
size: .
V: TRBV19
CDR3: ASTLTGTNTGELF

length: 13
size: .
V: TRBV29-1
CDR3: SVVSADRAHTEAF

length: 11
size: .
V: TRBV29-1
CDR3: STRDRRLHEQF

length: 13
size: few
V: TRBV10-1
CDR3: ASSETSGIAGELF

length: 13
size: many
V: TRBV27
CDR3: ASSLSRGVEDGYT

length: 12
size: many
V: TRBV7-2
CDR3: ASSGGPGGEKLF

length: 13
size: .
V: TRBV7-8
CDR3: ASSLAPAPNQPQH

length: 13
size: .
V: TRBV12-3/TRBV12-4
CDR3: ASSQRLTGANVLT

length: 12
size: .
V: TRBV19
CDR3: ASSMRGDSGELF

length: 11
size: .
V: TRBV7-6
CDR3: ASSLLSSGEQF

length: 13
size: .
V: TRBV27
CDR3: ASSATGGSSYEQY

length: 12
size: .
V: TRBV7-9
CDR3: ASSLELDTGELF

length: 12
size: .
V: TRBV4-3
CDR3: ASSQDRNTGELF

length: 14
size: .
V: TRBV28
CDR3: ASSFQQQVNFREQY

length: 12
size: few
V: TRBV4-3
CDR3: ASSQDGLKSEQY

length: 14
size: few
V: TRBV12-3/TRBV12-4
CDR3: ASTPHPGTGAGELF

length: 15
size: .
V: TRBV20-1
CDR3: SVLGTSGSREEETQY

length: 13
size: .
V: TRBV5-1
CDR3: ASSLGSSTNEKLF

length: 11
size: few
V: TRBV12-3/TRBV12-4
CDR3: ASSPLEPFEAF

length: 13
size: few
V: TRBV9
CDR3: ASSDGEFLGETQY

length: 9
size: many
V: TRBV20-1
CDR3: SARTGGEQF

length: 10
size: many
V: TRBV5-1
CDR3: ASSGPSGTRY

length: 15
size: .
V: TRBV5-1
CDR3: ASSLPNPGTSAYEQY

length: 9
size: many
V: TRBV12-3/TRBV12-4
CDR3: ASSPGLAQY

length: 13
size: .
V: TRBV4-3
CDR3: ASSRTSGREETQY

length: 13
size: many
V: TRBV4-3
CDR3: ASSQDVQGGNTIY

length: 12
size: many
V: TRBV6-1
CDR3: ASSDGGQLYGYT

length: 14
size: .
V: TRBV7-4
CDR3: ASSLGVWTSGNTIY

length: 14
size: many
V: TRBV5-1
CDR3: ASSLARDTRTYEQY

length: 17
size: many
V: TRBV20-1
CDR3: SARSTGGERATSTDTQY

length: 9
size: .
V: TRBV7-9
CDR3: ASRQGTEAF

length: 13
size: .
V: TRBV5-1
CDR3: ASSLEGLGSGELF

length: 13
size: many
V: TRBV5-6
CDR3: ASSYGQALQETQY

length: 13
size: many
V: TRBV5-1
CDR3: ASSLASQRFNEQF

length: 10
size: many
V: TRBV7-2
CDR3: ASSAGLNWRF